This T cell receptor beta chain derives from a study of T cell repertoires in cytomegalovirus infection. General study results and limits: HLA-C-restricted, CMV-specific TCR beta clonotypes were dominant ex vivo.

This clonotype has just a few counts. Antigen unknown. MiXCR, run by TCRdb on the reads, gives a single entry per CDR3 protein. Of about 500,000 distinct CDR3 sequences in the sample, roughly a third were seen once. Specimen: cultured PBMCs, collected from culture after CMV antigen stimulation. The TCR comes from a human donor in good health (CMV status not recorded). Some clones in this sample may be carry-over from other donors' samples.

The DNA for the CDR3 is TGTGCCAGCAGCTTAGTCCCAGGGTGGGGCACCGGGGAGCTGTTTTTT. Its protein is CASSLVPGWGTGELFF. The chain carries TRBV7-9 and TRBJ2-2; D is perhaps TRBD1 (5 bases). The V end was cut by 1 base, the J end by 4 bases, with 13 bases between. The CDR3 runs to 16 residues. CDR1 and CDR2 (germline): SEHNR, FQNEAQ (reference sequence).